Presented here are 3 T cell receptor beta chains from one specimen sequenced in a study of PD-L1 blockade in urothelial cancer. Sequenced by immunoSEQ multiplex PCR; TCRdb stores in-frame clones only, minus some. Of some 60,000 clones in the sample, around 84% were seen once. Sequences were derived from PBMCs, sampled around atezolizumab (anti-PD-L1) treatment. The receptors shown here come from a man in his fifties with urothelial cancer.

V is TRBV28 and J is TRBJ2-5, with 10 bases that match TRBD2. Germline trimming cut 3 bases from V and 1 base from J; bases unmatched to any gene: 2. Germline assignment: CDR1 MDHEN and CDR2 SYDVKM. There are 15 residues in the CDR3. The CDR3 bases are TGTGCCAGCAGTTTGTGGACTAGCGGCCAAGAGACCCAGTACTTC. Encoded protein: CASSLWTSGQETQYF.

The chain has TRBV6-5 and TRBJ2-7, with a weak D call TRBD1 (6 bases). Germline-derived CDR1 and CDR2 are MNHEY and SVGAGI. The V end lost 3 bases, the J end lost 4 bases, and 16 bases lay between the germline ends. This CDR3 comprises 15 residues. In DNA, the CDR3 is TGTGCCAGCAGTTATCTGGCAGGGGATGCGTACGAGCAGTACTTC. This sequence encodes CASSYLAGDAYEQYF.

The chain uses TRBV18 and TRBJ1-1, with D possibly being TRBD1 (6 bases). Between the trimmed V and J ends, which lost 4 bases and 1 base, there was a span of 13 bases. The CDR3 has 15 residues. The germline gives CDR1 KGHSH, CDR2 LQKENI. The CDR3 DNA sequence: TGTGCCAGCTCACTGAGGGGGACACGGAACACTGAAGCTTTCTTT. Amino acid sequence: CASSLRGTRNTEAFF.